This is a list of T cell receptor beta chains from one sample in a study of T-cell memory formation after mild COVID-19. TCRdb processed the 5' RACE reads anew with MiXCR; each CDR3 protein has one entry. The sample carries almost 550,000 distinct CDR3 sequences, roughly 21% recorded once. Sequencing used PBMCs or a T cell subset sorted from them (not recorded which). These receptor sequences come from an adult woman who had mild COVID-19 (a few samples of this study predate the infection). Cell type and time point are not known. Each CDR3 is given with its conserved first and last residue. The D gene is left open where the match is weak. The size field is filled for only some rows; it gives once, few, many or a size class.

v_gene,j_gene,d_gene,abundance,CDR3aa,CDR3nt
TRBV2,TRBJ2-7,NA,NA,CASSVSLPYEQYF,TGTGCCAGCAGTGTCTCCCTACCCTACGAGCAGTACTTC
TRBV24-1,TRBJ1-1,TRBD1,few,CATRDRGNTEAFF,TGTGCCACAAGAGACAGGGGGAACACTGAAGCTTTCTTT
TRBV7-7,TRBJ2-3,NA,few,CASSLRKGSTDTQYF,TGTGCCAGCAGCCTCCGCAAGGGTAGCACAGATACGCAGTATTTT
TRBV9,TRBJ2-6,NA,few,CASSVEPGANVLTF,TGTGCCAGCAGCGTAGAACCTGGGGCCAACGTCCTGACTTTC
TRBV12-3/TRBV12-4,TRBJ2-2,TRBD2,few,CASSPNPSGGRPGELFF,TGTGCCAGCAGCCCCAATCCTAGCGGGGGGCGTCCCGGGGAGCTGTTTTTT
TRBV7-9,TRBJ2-7,TRBD1,NA,CASSLADRGRFEQYF,TGTGCCAGCAGCTTAGCTGACAGGGGGAGATTCGAGCAGTACTTC
TRBV14,TRBJ1-2,TRBD1,NA,CASSPSRDRGHSWYGYTF,TGTGCCAGCAGCCCTTCCCGGGACAGGGGGCATAGTTGGTATGGCTACACCTTC
TRBV6-1,TRBJ1-2,TRBD1,NA,CASSERWDRGKDGYTF,TGTGCCAGCAGTGAACGGTGGGACAGGGGGAAAGATGGCTACACCTTC
TRBV20-1,TRBJ1-2,TRBD1,NA,CSVSTGQGNYGYTF,TGCAGTGTTTCAACGGGACAGGGGAACTATGGCTACACCTTC
TRBV5-1,TRBJ2-7,NA,NA,CASRVSPPDVNRDEQYF,TGCGCCAGCAGGGTATCCCCCCCCGACGTGAATCGGGACGAGCAGTACTTC
TRBV5-1,TRBJ1-1,NA,few,CASSLIVASGAGKNTEAFF,TGCGCCAGCAGCTTGATTGTGGCATCAGGGGCGGGGAAGAACACTGAAGCTTTCTTT
TRBV7-8,TRBJ2-1,TRBD2,few,CASSLSGTSGINEQFF,TGTGCCAGCAGCTTATCCGGGACTAGCGGGATAAATGAGCAGTTCTTC
TRBV24-1,TRBJ2-2,NA,once,CATSDPDRSVGNTGELFF,TGTGCCACCAGTGACCCTGACAGAAGCGTAGGTAACACCGGGGAGCTGTTTTTT
TRBV19,TRBJ2-2,NA,NA,CASSSGDFRELFF,TGTGCCAGTAGTTCCGGGGACTTCAGGGAGCTGTTTTTT
TRBV12-3/TRBV12-4,TRBJ2-6,NA,many,CASSFYSGANVLTF,TGTGCCAGCAGTTTTTACTCTGGGGCCAACGTCCTGACTTTC
TRBV5-1,TRBJ1-2,NA,few,CASRPSGGDYGYTF,TGCGCCAGCAGGCCGTCCGGGGGGGACTATGGCTACACCTTC
TRBV5-1,TRBJ2-2,NA,few,CASSPGRRTGELFF,TGCGCCAGCAGCCCAGGAAGGAGGACCGGGGAGCTGTTTTTT
TRBV19,TRBJ1-4,NA,NA,CASTLSGGDATNEKLFF,TGTGCCAGTACCTTAAGTGGAGGGGATGCAACTAATGAAAAACTGTTTTTT
TRBV12-3/TRBV12-4,TRBJ2-2,NA,many,CASGLEIGVNTGELFF,TGTGCCAGCGGTTTAGAAATCGGGGTAAACACCGGGGAGCTGTTTTTT
TRBV7-2,TRBJ1-1,NA,NA,CASSLGGTVKAFF,TGTGCCAGCAGCTTAGGGGGGACCGTTAAAGCTTTCTTT
TRBV5-1,TRBJ1-2,TRBD1,few,CASSFRDRDSGYTF,TGCGCCAGCAGCTTCAGGGACAGGGACTCAGGCTACACCTTC
TRBV4-3,TRBJ2-1,TRBD2,NA,CASSQERGRAYNEQFF,TGCGCCAGCAGCCAAGAACGGGGGAGGGCCTACAATGAGCAGTTCTTC
TRBV4-2,TRBJ1-4,TRBD1,few,CASSRDRVLATNEKLFF,TGTGCCAGCAGCCGGGACAGGGTACTGGCAACTAATGAAAAACTGTTTTTT
TRBV2,TRBJ2-2,NA,NA,CASSENGIGVSGELFF,TGTGCCAGCAGTGAGAACGGGATCGGGGTCTCCGGGGAGCTGTTTTTT
TRBV6-1,TRBJ2-6,TRBD1,NA,CASRTGFGANVLTF,TGTGCCAGCAGGACAGGGTTTGGGGCCAACGTCCTGACTTTC
TRBV19,TRBJ2-2,NA,few,CAPRSKSGELFF,TGTGCCCCTAGGAGTAAATCCGGGGAGCTGTTTTTT
TRBV12-3/TRBV12-4,TRBJ1-1,TRBD1,NA,CASSRRTGTEAFF,TGTGCCAGCAGTCGACGGACAGGTACTGAAGCTTTCTTT
TRBV18,TRBJ1-5,NA,NA,CASSPVGRANQPQHF,TGTGCCAGCTCACCAGTTGGCAGGGCAAATCAGCCCCAGCATTTT
TRBV6-4,TRBJ1-1,NA,once,CASSDREGSEAFF,TGTGCCAGCAGTGACAGAGAGGGGAGTGAAGCTTTCTTT
TRBV7-3,TRBJ2-2,TRBD2,NA,CASRLAGDSTGELFF,TGTGCCAGCAGACTAGCGGGAGATAGCACCGGGGAGCTGTTTTTT
TRBV20-1,TRBJ1-4,NA,NA,CSASQALDEKLFF,TGCAGTGCTAGCCAGGCCCTTGATGAAAAACTGTTTTTT
TRBV6-4,TRBJ2-1,NA,few,CASRRDIEDEQFF,TGTGCCAGCAGGCGGGACATTGAGGATGAGCAGTTCTTC
TRBV7-6,TRBJ2-3,TRBD2,NA,CASSLSGGAFYTQYF,TGTGCCAGCAGCTTGAGCGGGGGGGCCTTCTATACGCAGTATTTT
TRBV11-2,TRBJ2-3,NA,NA,CASSLVSGAVWDTQYF,TGTGCCAGCAGCTTAGTATCAGGGGCGGTATGGGATACGCAGTATTTT
TRBV7-3,TRBJ2-1,TRBD2,NA,CASSPSRTSGFNEQFF,TGTGCCAGCAGCCCGTCCCGGACTAGCGGGTTCAATGAGCAGTTCTTC
TRBV5-1,TRBJ1-2,NA,NA,CASSLEQPTLYGYTF,TGCGCCAGCAGCTTGGAGCAGCCGACCCTCTATGGCTACACCTTC
TRBV12-3/TRBV12-4,TRBJ2-3,NA,few,CASSLKEILSTDTQYF,TGTGCCAGCAGTTTAAAAGAAATTCTTAGCACAGATACGCAGTATTTT
TRBV5-1,TRBJ2-3,TRBD2,NA,CASSLVFMLAGAHGRTDTQYF,TGCGCCAGCAGCTTGGTGTTTATGCTAGCGGGGGCCCACGGCCGTACAGATACGCAGTATTTT
TRBV6-5,TRBJ1-6,TRBD1,NA,CASSYPQGANSPLHF,TGTGCCAGCAGTTACCCGCAGGGGGCTAATTCACCCCTCCACTTT
TRBV5-1,TRBJ2-7,TRBD1,few,CASSSWTGPSYEQYF,TGCGCCAGCAGCTCGTGGACAGGGCCGTCCTACGAGCAGTACTTC
TRBV6-2/TRBV6-3,TRBJ2-1,TRBD1,NA,CASHEAGTGYNNEQFF,TGTGCCAGCCATGAAGCCGGGACAGGGTACAACAATGAGCAGTTCTTC
TRBV27,TRBJ2-7,NA,NA,CASRTSSYEQYF,TGTGCCAGCAGAACGAGCTCCTACGAGCAGTACTTC
TRBV12-3/TRBV12-4,TRBJ2-7,NA,few,CASSNADSYEQYF,TGTGCCAGCAGCAACGCGGACAGTTACGAGCAGTACTTC
TRBV5-1,TRBJ2-1,NA,few,CASSFEVSPEQFF,TGCGCCAGCAGCTTCGAGGTTTCCCCGGAGCAGTTCTTC
TRBV10-3,TRBJ1-5,TRBD1,few,CASGQGANQPQHF,TGTGCCTCGGGACAGGGGGCTAATCAGCCCCAGCATTTT
TRBV12-3/TRBV12-4,TRBJ2-2,NA,many,CASSLTQGELFF,TGTGCCAGCAGTTTGACCCAAGGGGAGCTGTTTTTT
TRBV6-2/TRBV6-3,TRBJ2-5,NA,NA,CASGGRGETQYF,TGTGCCAGCGGAGGAAGGGGAGAGACCCAGTACTTC
TRBV5-6,TRBJ2-7,NA,NA,CASSRDWAEQYF,TGTGCCAGCAGCAGGGATTGGGCCGAGCAGTACTTC
TRBV7-8,TRBJ1-4,NA,few,CASSPTGPINEKLFF,TGTGCCAGCAGCCCAACGGGACCGATTAATGAAAAACTGTTTTTT
TRBV5-4,TRBJ1-1,TRBD1,NA,CASSYQLITGGQASEAFF,TGTGCCAGCAGCTACCAGCTAATTACAGGGGGCCAAGCTTCTGAAGCTTTCTTT
TRBV4-1,TRBJ2-1,TRBD2,NA,CASSQDDGGARQFF,TGCGCCAGCAGCCAAGATGACGGGGGGGCGCGGCAGTTCTTC